The 26 T cell receptor beta chains in this list originate from one sample, sequenced in a study of T-cell memory formation after mild COVID-19 (dated by TCRdb to the early 2020s). The method was 5' RACE. The sample was run on an Illumina NovaSeq 6000. TCRdb's own reprocessing of the public reads used fastp at Q25 and MiXCR and kept productive beta chains. Each CDR3 protein appears once, grouped with its most common genes and DNA. The sample yields around 320,000 distinct CDR3 sequences; approximately 29% were counted once. Approximately 12% of the sample is held by the ten biggest clonotypes. The sample taken for sequencing was PBMCs or a T cell subset sorted from them (not recorded which). Every receptor here comes from an adult woman who had mild COVID-19 (a few samples of this study predate the infection). The sample titles of this study are shuffled in the database, so cell type and time point are left out; the donor was told from shared clones.

The CDR3 nucleotides read TGCGCCAGCAGCCAACCATCCGGACAGGGGAACACCGGGGAGCTGTTTTTT. Protein: CASSQPSGQGNTGELFF. V gene TRBV4-3 combines with J gene TRBJ2-2; the match to TRBD1 covers 8 bases. Germline V lookup: CDR1 LGHNA, CDR2 YSLEER. J lost 1 base, V lost 2 bases, and 6 bases had no gene match. The length of the CDR3 is 17 residues.

The genes are TRBV5-1 and TRBJ1-6; 9 bases are a match to TRBD1. V was pared by 5 bases and J by 4 bases, with 7 bases of the junction left unmatched. The CDR3 runs to 16 residues. Germline V gene sequence: CDR1 SGHRS, CDR2 YFSETQ. The CDR3 nucleotides read TGCGCCAGCAGTGCCGGGACAGGGCAATATAATTCACCCCTCCACTTT. It is translated as CASSAGTGQYNSPLHF.

This clonotype was picked up a small number of times. V is TRBV5-1 and J is TRBJ1-3, with D unresolved. Deletions cut 0 bases from V and 1 base from J, with 11 bases between. This CDR3 has 16 amino acids. Germline lookup yields CDR1 SGHRS and CDR2 YFSETQ. The CDR3 loop reads CASSLGPTASGNTIYF. CDR3 coding DNA: TGCGCCAGCAGCTTGGGACCTACCGCTTCTGGAAACACCATATATTTT.

The chain carries TRBV9 and TRBJ1-2; D call uncertain. Germline assignment: CDR1 SGDLS and CDR2 YYNGEE. V dropped 0 bases and J dropped 2 bases, with 11 bases sitting between them. This CDR3 comprises 15 residues. CDR3 bases: TGTGCCAGCAGCGTAGACCCCGGGCAGAACTATGGCTACACCTTC. It translates to CASSVDPGQNYGYTF.

The chain has TRBV7-2 and TRBJ2-1; D remains ambiguous. The CDR3 is made up of 11 amino acids. The germline CDR1 and CDR2 sequences are SGHTA and FQGNSA. Trimming stripped 1 base from V and 12 bases from J, with 7 bases between. The CDR3 DNA sequence: TGTGCCAGCAGCTTAGTGACGGGGCAGTTCTTC. Protein sequence: CASSLVTGQFF.

The chain combines TRBV19 with TRBJ2-2, with D tentatively TRBD1 (6 bases). Germline CDR1 LNHDA, CDR2 SQIVND (reference sequence). Trimming shortened V by 8 bases and J by 0 bases, and 7 bases separated the two germline ends. This CDR3 spans 13 amino acids. DNA for the CDR3: TGTGCCAGTCAGGGGACGAACACCGGGGAGCTGTTTTTT. It codes for CASQGTNTGELFF.

Only a few counts were recorded for this clonotype. The V call is TRBV12-3 or TRBV12-4, the J call TRBJ1-4; D is unresolved. The CDR3 runs to 11 residues. V lost 8 bases, J lost 4 bases, and 5 bases lay in between. CDR3 residues: CASSGNEKLFF. The DNA of the CDR3 is TGTGCCAGCTCGGGTAATGAAAAACTGTTTTTT.

The V and J genes are TRBV18 and TRBJ1-2; D remains ambiguous. V was cut by 2 bases and J by 0 bases, with 7 bases left in between. The CDR3 contains 14 residues. In germline, CDR1 is KGHSH, CDR2 LQKENI. The CDR3: CASSPRTANYGYTF. The CDR3 DNA reads as TGTGCCAGCTCACCAAGGACGGCTAACTATGGCTACACCTTC.

The chain links TRBV12-3 or TRBV12-4 to TRBJ2-3, with TRBD2 matching 10 bases. Trimming removed 4 bases from V and 2 bases from J; junction bases left unmatched: 9. This CDR3 comprises 17 residues. CDR3 nucleotides: TGTGCCAGCAGTTATCTAGCGGGAGTACCTTCCACAGATACGCAGTATTTT. Translating it yields CASSYLAGVPSTDTQYF.

This clonotype appeared a few times. The rearrangement uses TRBV27 and TRBJ2-3; weak D call: TRBD2 (5 bases). V was trimmed by 7 bases and J by 0 bases, leaving 8 bases between them. Germline loops: CDR1 MNHEY, CDR2 SMNVEV (reference sequence). The CDR3 has 13 amino acids. The CDR3 DNA is TGTGCCAGCATGAGGGCTAGCACAGATACGCAGTATTTT. This codes for CASMRASTDTQYF.

V usage is TRBV2 and J usage is TRBJ1-2, with 7 bases fitting TRBD1. After removal of 6 bases from V and 7 bases from J, the junction contained 11 bases not matched to a gene. The CDR3 has 14 amino acids. The germline V gene has CDR1 SNHLY and CDR2 FYNNEI. The CDR3: CASSNPVDRRGYTF. The DNA for the CDR3 is TGTGCCAGCAGCAACCCTGTGGACAGGCGTGGCTACACCTTC.

In this sample, this clonotype turned up a few times. The rearrangement links TRBV7-2 to TRBJ2-3; D ambiguous. The CDR3 runs 15 residues. Trimming shortened V by 5 bases and J by 0 bases, and 12 bases separated the two germline ends. Germline CDR1 is SGHTA and CDR2 is FQGNSA. This chain's CDR3 is CASSQTGVSTDTQYF. The CDR3 region has the DNA TGTGCCAGCAGCCAGACTGGAGTTAGCACAGATACGCAGTATTTT. Supplemented by reference TRBV7-2 and TRBJ2-3, the full variable domain reads GAGVSQSPSNKVTEKGKDVELRCDPISGHTALYWYRQSLGQGLEFLIYFQGNSAPDKSGLPSDRFSAERTGGSVSTLTIQRTQQEDSAVYLCASSQTGVSTDTQYFGPGTRLTVL.

This clonotype has more than one count but fewer than ten. The gene calls are TRBV6-2 or TRBV6-3 and TRBJ2-2; D remains unclear. The V gene's germline CDR1 is MNHEY and CDR2 SVGEGT. This CDR3 has 13 residues. V was cut by 4 bases and J by 3 bases, with 6 bases left in between. CDR3 sequence (DNA): TGTGCCAGCAGTTTGGGGTACACCGGGGAGCTGTTTTTT. Translation gives CASSLGYTGELFF.

The chain links TRBV10-2 to TRBJ1-5; D not resolved. In germline, CDR1 is WSHSY, CDR2 SAAADI. CDR3 size: 13 residues. V lost 4 bases and J 2 bases, leaving 6 bases between the germline ends. The CDR3 DNA sequence: TGCGCCAGCAGTGTAGGGCGCAATCAGCCCCAGCATTTT. Translation: CASSVGRNQPQHF.

The V call is TRBV6-1, the J call TRBJ1-1; 7 nucleotides line up with TRBD1. Unmatched junction bases numbered 9, after V lost 6 bases and J lost 5 bases. The CDR3 spans 14 residues. Germline loops: CDR1 MNHNS, CDR2 SASEGT. The CDR3 nucleotides read TGTGCCAGCAGCCAGGACAGGCTGGGTACTGAAGCTTTCTTT. It encodes CASSQDRLGTEAFF.

This clonotype was seen a few times. This chain connects TRBV12-3 or TRBV12-4 to TRBJ2-1, with TRBD2 matching over 9 bases. The CDR3 covers 15 residues. The junction had 5 bases not matched to a gene; V was cut back by 7 bases and J by 1 base. The CDR3 here is CASTGSGGSYNEQFF. In nucleotides, the CDR3 is TGTGCCAGCACGGGTAGCGGGGGTTCCTACAATGAGCAGTTCTTC.

The gene calls are TRBV3-1 and TRBJ1-2, with a possible D match to TRBD1 (5 bases). V lost 0 bases, J lost 10 bases, and 15 bases lay in between. This CDR3 spans 14 amino acids. The V gene's germline CDR1 is LGHDT and CDR2 YNNKEL (reference sequence). For the CDR3, the DNA is TGTGCCAGCAGCCAAGACTCTGCGGGGCGGTCCTACACCTTC. Translation gives CASSQDSAGRSYTF.

This clonotype was seen repeatedly, ten times or more. The chain employs TRBV12-3 or TRBV12-4 and TRBJ2-1, with D perhaps matching TRBD1 (5 bases). V was cut by 6 bases and J by 1 base, with 10 bases left in between. This CDR3 comprises 14 residues. CDR3 sequence: CASSPGLSYNEQFF. The CDR3 bases are TGTGCCAGCAGCCCAGGGCTTTCCTACAATGAGCAGTTCTTC.

This clonotype turned up a few times. This chain's CDR3 is CASSYLTYEQYF. CDR3 bases: TGTGCCAGCAGTTACCTAACCTACGAGCAGTACTTC. This sequence joins TRBV6-2 or TRBV6-3 and TRBJ2-7; D is uncertain. V was pared by 2 bases and J by 2 bases, with 4 bases between. Per the germline V gene, CDR1 is MNHEY and CDR2 is SVGEGT. This CDR3 spans 12 amino acids.

This clonotype turned up a few times. The CDR3, as DNA: TGTGCCAGCAGCTTGGCTCGCTGGGGAAACACCATATATTTT. Its translation is CASSLARWGNTIYF. The chain joins TRBV5-6 to TRBJ1-3; no firm D call. Germline CDR1 is SGHDT and CDR2 is YYEEEE. V shed 0 bases and J shed 4 bases, with 8 bases lying between them. The CDR3 sequence is 14 residues long.

This clonotype was found once. This chain joins TRBV6-2 or TRBV6-3 and TRBJ1-3; D is perhaps TRBD1 (6 bases). Deletions cut 2 bases from V and 1 base from J, with 15 bases between. The CDR3 has 17 residues. Germline V CDR1 and CDR2: MNHEY, SVGEGT. The CDR3 nucleotides are TGTGCCAGCAGTTACCACGGACAGCTCTTATCTGGAAACACCATATATTTT. Amino acid sequence: CASSYHGQLLSGNTIYF.

The chain has TRBV24-1 and TRBJ1-1; D is perhaps TRBD1 (6 bases). Germline values: CDR1 KGHDR, CDR2 SFDVKD. The CDR3 has 13 residues. The V end lost 7 bases, the J end lost 4 bases, and 12 bases lay between the germline ends. The CDR3 sequence is CATRQQGGTEAFF. As DNA, the CDR3 is TGTGCCACCAGGCAACAGGGTGGCACTGAAGCTTTCTTT.

The rearrangement links TRBV12-3 or TRBV12-4 to TRBJ2-7; 9 bases agree with TRBD2. The CDR3 runs 15 residues. V gave up 7 bases and J gave up 0 bases; unmatched junction bases: 7. DNA of the CDR3: TGTGCCAGCACATCTAGCGGGACCCTCTCCTACGAGCAGTACTTC. This encodes CASTSSGTLSYEQYF.

The rearrangement uses TRBV20-1 and TRBJ2-5; unclear D gene. In germline, CDR1 is DFQATT, CDR2 SNEGSKA (reference sequence). The CDR3 contains 11 residues. V lost 6 bases and J 10 bases, leaving 15 bases between the germline ends. CDR3 sequence reads: CSAPLAGIQYF. CDR3 DNA: TGCAGTGCCCCCTTAGCCGGAATCCAGTACTTC.

The rearrangement joins TRBV7-6 to TRBJ1-6, with TRBD1 as a possible D gene (6 bases). The CDR3 spans 13 residues. Trimming pared 1 base from V and 11 bases from J, leaving 9 bases between. Per the germline V gene, CDR1 is SGHVS and CDR2 is FNYEAQ. The DNA for the CDR3 is TGTGCCAGCAGCTTAGGGGGGCGGCCACCCCTCCACTTT. Its translation: CASSLGGRPPLHF.

The rearrangement uses TRBV7-2 and TRBJ2-7; 9 nucleotides align to TRBD1. The CDR3 is made up of 14 amino acids. After removal of 5 bases from V and 7 bases from J, the junction contained 9 bases not matched to a gene. The V gene's germline CDR1 is SGHTA and CDR2 FQGNSA. Here the CDR3 reads CASSTRQGGPEQYF. The CDR3, as DNA: TGTGCCAGCAGCACGCGACAGGGGGGCCCTGAGCAGTACTTC.